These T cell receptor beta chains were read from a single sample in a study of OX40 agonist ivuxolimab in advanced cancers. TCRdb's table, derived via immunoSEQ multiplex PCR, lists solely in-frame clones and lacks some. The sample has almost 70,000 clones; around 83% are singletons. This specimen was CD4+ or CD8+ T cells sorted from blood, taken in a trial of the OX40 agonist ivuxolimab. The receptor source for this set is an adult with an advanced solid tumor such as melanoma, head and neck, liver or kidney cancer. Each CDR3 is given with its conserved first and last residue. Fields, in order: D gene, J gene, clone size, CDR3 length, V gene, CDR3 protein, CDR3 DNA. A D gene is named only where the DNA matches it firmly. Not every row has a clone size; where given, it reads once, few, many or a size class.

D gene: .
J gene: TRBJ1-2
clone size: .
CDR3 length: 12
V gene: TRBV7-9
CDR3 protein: CASSSRTDGYTF
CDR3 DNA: TGTGCCAGCAGCTCCAGGACAGATGGCTACACCTTC

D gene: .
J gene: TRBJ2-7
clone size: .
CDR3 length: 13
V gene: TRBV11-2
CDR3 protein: CASTPRFAYEQYF
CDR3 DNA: TGTGCCAGCACCCCCAGGTTTGCCTACGAGCAGTACTTC

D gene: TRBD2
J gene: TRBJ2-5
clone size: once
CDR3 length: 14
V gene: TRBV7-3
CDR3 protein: CASSSGLAGGPQYF
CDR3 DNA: TGTGCCAGCAGCTCGGGACTAGCGGGGGGGCCGCAGTACTTC

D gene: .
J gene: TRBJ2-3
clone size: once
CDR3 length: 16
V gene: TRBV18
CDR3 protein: CASSPPFRGSTDTQYF
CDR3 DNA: TGTGCCAGCTCACCACCGTTTCGGGGTAGCACAGATACGCAGTATTTT

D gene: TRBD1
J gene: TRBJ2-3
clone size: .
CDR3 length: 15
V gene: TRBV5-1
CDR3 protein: CASSAGQGAMDTQYF
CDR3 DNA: TGCGCCAGCAGCGCCGGACAGGGGGCAATGGATACGCAGTATTTT

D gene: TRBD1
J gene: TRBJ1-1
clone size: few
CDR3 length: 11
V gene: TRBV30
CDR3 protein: CAWSQDRGTFF
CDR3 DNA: TGTGCCTGGAGTCAAGACAGGGGGACTTTCTTT

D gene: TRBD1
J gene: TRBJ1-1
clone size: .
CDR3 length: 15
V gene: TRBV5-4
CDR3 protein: CASSPMKGADTEAFF
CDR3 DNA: TGTGCCAGCAGCCCTATGAAGGGGGCCGACACTGAAGCTTTCTTT

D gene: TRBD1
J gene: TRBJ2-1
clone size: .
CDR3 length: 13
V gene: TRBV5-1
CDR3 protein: CASSFGTGGEQFF
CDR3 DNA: TGCGCCAGCAGCTTTGGGACAGGGGGTGAGCAGTTCTTC

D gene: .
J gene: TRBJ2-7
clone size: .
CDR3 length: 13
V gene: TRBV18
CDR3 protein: CASSPPWGYEQYF
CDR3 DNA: TGTGCCAGCTCACCACCGTGGGGGTACGAGCAGTACTTC

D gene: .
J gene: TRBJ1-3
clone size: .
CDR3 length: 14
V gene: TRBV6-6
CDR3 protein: CASSYSGPRGTIYF
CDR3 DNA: TGTGCCAGCAGTTACTCGGGGCCGCGGGGCACCATATATTTT

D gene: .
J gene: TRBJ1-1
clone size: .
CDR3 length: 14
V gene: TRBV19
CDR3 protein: CASSIMAGRTEAFF
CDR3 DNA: TGTGCCAGTAGTATCATGGCCGGTAGGACTGAAGCTTTCTTT

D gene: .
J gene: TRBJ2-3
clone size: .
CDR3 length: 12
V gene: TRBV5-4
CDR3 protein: CASSSDVGTQYF
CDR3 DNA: TGTGCCAGCAGCTCCGACGTGGGTACGCAGTATTTT

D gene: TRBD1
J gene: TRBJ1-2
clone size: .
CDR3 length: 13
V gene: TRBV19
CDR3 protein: CASSPRQGDGYTF
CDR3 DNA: TGTGCCAGTAGTCCCCGACAGGGTGATGGCTACACCTTC

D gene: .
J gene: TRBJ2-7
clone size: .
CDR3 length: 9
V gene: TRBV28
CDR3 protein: CAGILEQYF
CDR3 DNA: TGTGCCGGGATTTTAGAGCAGTACTTC

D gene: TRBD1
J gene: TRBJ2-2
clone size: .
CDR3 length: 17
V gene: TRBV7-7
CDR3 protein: CASSQRQGYGDTGELFF
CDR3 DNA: TGTGCTAGCAGCCAACGACAGGGGTATGGGGACACCGGGGAGCTGTTTTTT

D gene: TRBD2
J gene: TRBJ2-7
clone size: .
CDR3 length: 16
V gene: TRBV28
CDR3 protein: CASSEVSGTSTYEQYF
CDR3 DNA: TGTGCCAGCAGTGAAGTCTCAGGGACTAGCACTTACGAGCAGTACTTC

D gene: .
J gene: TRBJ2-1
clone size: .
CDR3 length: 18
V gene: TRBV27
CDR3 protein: CASSPRGGGVGDFGEQFF
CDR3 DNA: TGTGCCAGCAGTCCCCGTGGGGGAGGAGTAGGGGACTTTGGTGAGCAGTTCTTC

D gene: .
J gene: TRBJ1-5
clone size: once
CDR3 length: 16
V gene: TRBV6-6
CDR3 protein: CASSYSTVYSNQPQHF
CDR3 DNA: TGTGCCAGCAGTTACTCGACGGTTTATAGCAATCAGCCCCAGCATTTT